The 15 T cell receptor beta chains in this list originate from one sample, sequenced in a study of OX40 agonist ivuxolimab in advanced cancers. The protocol was immunoSEQ multiplex PCR, while the TCRdb copy is restricted to in-frame clones and leaves out a portion. The table lists tens of thousands of clones, around nine tenths of them singletons. The material sequenced was CD4+ or CD8+ T cells sorted from blood, taken in a trial of the OX40 agonist ivuxolimab. All receptors derive from an adult with an advanced solid tumor such as melanoma, head and neck, liver or kidney cancer.

This rearrangement joins TRBV10-3 to TRBJ1-2; D gene unclear. This CDR3 has 13 residues. Between the trimmed V and J ends, which lost 5 bases and 0 bases, there was a span of 7 bases. The germline gives CDR1 ENHRY, CDR2 SYGVKD. CDR3 sequence reads: CAISTATNYGYTF. CDR3 bases: TGTGCCATCAGTACAGCTACTAACTATGGCTACACCTTC.

This sequence joins TRBV27 and TRBJ2-1; D is possibly TRBD1 (5 bases). This CDR3 spans 16 amino acids. The germline V gene has CDR1 MNHEY and CDR2 SMNVEV (reference sequence). The V end lost 5 bases, the J end lost 0 bases, and 14 bases lay between the germline ends. The CDR3 reads CASSPLLGVSYNEQFF. The CDR3, as DNA: TGTGCCAGCAGTCCCTTATTAGGGGTCTCCTACAATGAGCAGTTCTTC.

The V and J genes are TRBV4-1 and TRBJ1-5; TRBD1 matches at 7 bases. The CDR3 contains 13 residues. Germline CDR1 MGHRA, CDR2 YSYEKL. The V segment lost 4 bases and the J segment 6 bases; nucleotides outside the gene matches: 3. The CDR3 sequence is CASSLGQLQPQHF. Written as DNA, the CDR3 is TGCGCCAGCAGCCTGGGACAGCTTCAGCCCCAGCATTTT.

This chain links TRBV4-1 with TRBJ2-7, with a weak D call TRBD2 (6 bases). This CDR3 spans 16 amino acids. The V gene's germline CDR1 is MGHRA and CDR2 YSYEKL. Trimming cost V 0 bases and J 2 bases, with 14 bases left between them. CDR3 sequence reads: CASSQERGTGAYEQYF. DNA for the CDR3: TGCGCCAGCAGCCAAGAAAGGGGAACGGGAGCCTACGAGCAGTACTTC.

V is TRBV5-6 and J is TRBJ2-5, with TRBD2 matching 10 bases. CDR3 size: 14 residues. CDR1 and CDR2 (germline): SGHDT, YYEEEE. With V trimmed by 4 bases and J by 5 bases, 5 bases remained unmatched. As DNA, the CDR3 is TGTGCCAGCAGCGTGGTGGGACTAGCGGAGACCCAGTACTTC. Amino acid sequence: CASSVVGLAETQYF.

The V call is TRBV7-2, the J call TRBJ1-2; 7 nucleotides agree with TRBD1. The CDR3 contains 15 residues. The J segment lost 4 bases and the V segment lost 1 base, leaving 6 bases of the junction unmatched. The germline V gene encodes CDR1 SGHTA and CDR2 FQGNSA. The CDR3 region has the DNA TGTGCCAGCAGCTTAGATCGACAGGGACTCTATGGCTACACCTTC. This encodes CASSLDRQGLYGYTF.

The gene calls are TRBV27 and TRBJ1-2, with 9 bases matching TRBD1. Germline CDR1 and CDR2: MNHEY and SMNVEV (reference sequence). The J segment lost 0 bases and the V segment lost 5 bases, leaving 10 bases of the junction unmatched. The CDR3 spans 17 residues. CDR3 amino acids: CASSPQARDRANYGYTF. CDR3 DNA: TGTGCCAGCAGTCCACAAGCCCGGGACAGGGCTAACTATGGCTACACCTTC.

The sample holds one count of this clone. The chain joins TRBV6-5 to TRBJ2-7, with D unresolved. This CDR3 region has 10 residues. With 6 bases removed from V and 4 bases from J, the gap between germline ends came to 4 bases. Germline V gene lookup returns CDR1 MNHEY and CDR2 SVGAGI. The CDR3, as DNA: TGTGCCAGCAGAGATTACGAGCAGTACTTC. This encodes CASRDYEQYF.

This clone was seen only once. V gene TRBV14 combines with J gene TRBJ1-2; no clear D. Trimming stripped 4 bases from V and 3 bases from J, with 9 bases between. There are 13 residues in the CDR3. Germline V gene lookup returns CDR1 SGHDN and CDR2 FVKESK. Here the CDR3 DNA reads TGTGCCAGCAGCCCTACAGCCTACTATGGCTACACCTTC. Its protein product is CASSPTAYYGYTF. Combining the CDR3 with reference TRBV14 and TRBJ1-2 gives the whole variable domain EAGVTQFPSHSVIEKGQTVTLRCDPISGHDNLYWYRRVMGKEIKFLLHFVKESKQDESGMPNNRFLAERTGGTYSTLKVQPAELEDSGVYFCASSPTAYYGYTFGSGTRLTVV.

The chain links TRBV11-2 to TRBJ2-2, with 10 bases lining up with TRBD2. CDR1 and CDR2 from the germline V gene are SGHAT and FQNNGV. The CDR3 is made up of 16 amino acids. After removal of 2 bases from V and 4 bases from J, the junction contained 4 bases not matched to a gene. The CDR3 is CASSLTSGMVTGELFF. In nucleotides, the CDR3 is TGTGCCAGCAGCTTAACTAGCGGGATGGTCACCGGGGAGCTGTTTTTT.

Remarks on this clone: The sample has other DNA sequences that encode this CDR3 too. The chain joins TRBV20-1 to TRBJ2-7; D unresolved. Trimming pared 0 bases from V and 4 bases from J, leaving 4 bases between. This CDR3 contains 11 residues. The germline V gene has CDR1 DFQATT and CDR2 SNEGSKA (reference sequence). The CDR3 protein is CSARDGYEQYF. The CDR3 bases are TGCAGTGCTAGAGACGGATACGAGCAGTACTTC.

Concerning this clone itself: Relative to the germline gene, one junction end is altered; a read error may explain this. The chain links TRBV7-3 to TRBJ2-1; D call uncertain. The CDR3 length is 11 residues. Germline lookup yields CDR1 SGHTA and CDR2 FQGTGA. The CDR3 region is CASSSDNEQFF. The CDR3 coding sequence is TGTGCCAGCAGCTCCGACAATGAGCAGTTCTTC.

This clone was found a few times. This sequence joins TRBV27 and TRBJ2-5; maybe TRBD2 (6 bases). The germline V and J ends were trimmed by 6 bases and 5 bases, with 19 bases remaining between them. The CDR3 length is 15 residues. CDR1 and CDR2 from the germline V gene are MNHEY and SMNVEV (reference sequence). The CDR3 reads CASSLGKASVETQYF. In DNA, the CDR3 is TGTGCCAGCAGCTTAGGAAAAGCTAGCGTGGAGACCCAGTACTTC.

The chain couples TRBV7-3 to TRBJ1-1, with D possibly matching TRBD1 (6 bases). The V end was cut by 2 bases, the J end by 1 base, with 11 bases between. CDR3 size: 15 residues. Germline V gene data show CDR1 as SGHTA and CDR2 as FQGTGA. CDR3 sequence (DNA): TGTGCCAGCAGCTTATTCGGGACATCGAACACTGAAGCTTTCTTT. Its protein is CASSLFGTSNTEAFF.

The genes are TRBV29-1 and TRBJ2-7; 9 nucleotides match TRBD2. V lost 6 bases, J lost 3 bases, and 6 bases stayed unmatched. Germline V gives CDR1 SQVTM, CDR2 ANQGSEA. The CDR3 is made up of 13 amino acids. DNA for the CDR3: TGCAGCGTCGGGGTAGCGGGAGACTACGAGCAGTACTTC. It specifies CSVGVAGDYEQYF.